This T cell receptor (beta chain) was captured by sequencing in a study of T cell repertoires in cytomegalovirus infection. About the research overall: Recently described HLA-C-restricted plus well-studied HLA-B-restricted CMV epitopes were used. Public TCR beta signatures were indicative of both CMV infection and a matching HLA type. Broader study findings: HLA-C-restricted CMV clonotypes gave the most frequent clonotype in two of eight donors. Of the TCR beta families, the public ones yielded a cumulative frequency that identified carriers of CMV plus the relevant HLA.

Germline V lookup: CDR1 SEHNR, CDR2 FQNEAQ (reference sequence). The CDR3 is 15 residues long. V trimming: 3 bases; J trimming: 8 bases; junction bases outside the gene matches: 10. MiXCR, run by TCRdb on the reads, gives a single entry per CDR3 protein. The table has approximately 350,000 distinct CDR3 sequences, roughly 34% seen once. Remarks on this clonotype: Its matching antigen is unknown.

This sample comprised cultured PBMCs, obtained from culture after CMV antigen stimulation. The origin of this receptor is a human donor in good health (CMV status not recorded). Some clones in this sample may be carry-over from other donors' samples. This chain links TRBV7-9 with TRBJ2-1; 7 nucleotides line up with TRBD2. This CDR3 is CASSFSGAPEDEQFF. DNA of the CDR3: TGTGCCAGCAGCTTCAGCGGGGCGCCCGAGGATGAGCAGTTCTTC.